The 25 T cell receptor beta chains listed next were all sequenced from one sample in a study of blood T cell repertoires in COVID-19. This table comes from immunoSEQ multiplex PCR, and its TCRdb copy is limited to in-frame clones, with some not included. The sample has fewer than 250,000 clones; around three quarters are singletons. Sequencing was performed on PBMCs or T cells enriched from blood (not recorded which). Source of these receptors: a woman aged 45-60 years with acute COVID-19.

The chain combines TRBV7-3 with TRBJ1-2; D may be TRBD1 (6 bases). Trimming took off 0 bases at V and 8 bases at J, with 13 bases between the two ends. Per germline, CDR1 SGHTA and CDR2 FQGTGA. This CDR3 is 14 amino acids long. CDR3 DNA: TGTGCCAGCAGCTTAACCCCGGGACAAGGCGGCTACACCTTC. This translates into CASSLTPGQGGYTF.

The rearrangement links TRBV5-1 to TRBJ1-2; TRBD1 agrees at 9 bases. Losses at the gene ends were 3 bases for V and 8 bases for J; bases not matched to a gene: 8. The CDR3 runs to 14 residues. The germline CDR1 and CDR2 sequences are SGHRS and YFSETQ. CDR3 sequence: CASSYPGTGYGYTF. In DNA, the CDR3 is TGCGCCAGCAGCTACCCTGGGACAGGGTACGGCTACACCTTC.

The J gene is TRBJ2-7, the V gene TRBV10-3, with 7 bases identical to TRBD1. The junction had 7 bases not matched to a gene; V was cut back by 3 bases and J by 5 bases. CDR3 size: 14 residues. Germline V lookup: CDR1 ENHRY, CDR2 SYGVKD. This chain's CDR3 is CAISEGRQGDEQYV. CDR3 sequence (DNA): TGTGCCATCAGTGAAGGTAGACAGGGCGACGAGCAGTACGTC.

J is TRBJ1-2 and V is TRBV6-2 or TRBV6-3; D is ambiguous. V lost 4 bases and J 6 bases, leaving 18 bases between the germline ends. The CDR3 covers 15 residues. Germline values: CDR1 MNHEY, CDR2 SVGEGT. CDR3 region: CASSSVTSGLHGYTF. CDR3 DNA sequence: TGTGCCAGCAGTTCGGTTACTTCGGGTTTACATGGCTACACCTTC.

The V call is TRBV24-1, the J call TRBJ1-2, with a tentative D call TRBD1 (6 bases). V lost 3 bases and J 6 bases, leaving 13 bases between the germline ends. Germline V gene lookup returns CDR1 KGHDR and CDR2 SFDVKD. This CDR3 is built from 14 residues. CDR3 region: CATSDTTYRDGYTF. CDR3 in DNA: TGTGCCACCAGTGATACAACTTACAGGGATGGCTACACCTTC.

The chain recombines TRBV5-1 with TRBJ2-2, with D possibly matching TRBD1 (7 bases). Germline CDR1 is SGHRS and CDR2 is YFSETQ. The CDR3 has 15 amino acids. Trimming took off 4 bases at V and 3 bases at J, with 13 bases between the two ends. The CDR3: CASSRQGGDTGELFF. CDR3 DNA sequence: TGCGCCAGCAGCAGACAGGGCGGGGACACCGGGGAGCTGTTTTTT.

The chain combines TRBV28 with TRBJ1-2, with 8 bases fitting TRBD1. V lost 3 bases to trimming and J lost 2 bases; unmatched junction nucleotides: 5. This CDR3 region has 15 residues. Germline assignment: CDR1 MDHEN and CDR2 SYDVKM. CDR3 nucleotide sequence: TGTGCCAGCAGTTTTTTGAGACAGGGGAACTATGGCTACACCTTC. It specifies CASSFLRQGNYGYTF.

The chain carries TRBV6-4 and TRBJ2-7; D remains unclear. Trimming cost V 3 bases and J 1 base, with 4 bases left between them. The CDR3 loop spans 12 amino acids. The germline V gene encodes CDR1 MRHNA and CDR2 SNTAGT. The CDR3 region has the DNA TGTGCCAGCAGTGAGGAGTCCTACGAGCAGTACGTC. Translated: CASSEESYEQYV.

This clone was observed a few times. The V and J genes are TRBV11-3 and TRBJ1-2; TRBD1 might be the D (6 bases). Germline V gives CDR1 SGHNT, CDR2 YENEEA. CDR3 length: 15 residues. The V end lost 6 bases, the J end lost 4 bases, and 18 bases lay between the germline ends. The CDR3 spells CASRPSGERPYGYTF. The CDR3, as DNA: TGTGCCAGCAGACCGTCAGGGGAACGGCCCTATGGCTACACCTTC.

The CDR3 nucleotides read TGTGCCAGCAGCTTGGGACTCAATGTCTATGAAAAACTGTTTTTT. Its translation is CASSLGLNVYEKLFF. The chain recombines TRBV5-8 with TRBJ1-4; D is unclear. This CDR3 is built from 15 residues. In germline, CDR1 is SGHTS, CDR2 YDEGEE. Trimming removed 0 bases at V and 6 bases at J, with 12 bases between. Supplemented by reference TRBV5-8 and TRBJ1-4, the full variable domain reads EAGVTQSPTHLIKTRGQQATLRCSPISGHTSVYWYQQALGLGLQFLLWYDEGEERNRGNFPPRFSGRQFPNYSSELNVNALELEDSALYLCASSLGLNVYEKLFFGSGTQLSVL.

This chain uses TRBV27 with TRBJ2-7; 11 bases fit TRBD1. V shed 5 bases and J 6 bases; nucleotides not matched to a gene: 3. The CDR3 has 13 amino acids. Germline CDR1 and CDR2: MNHEY and SMNVEV (reference sequence). CDR3 protein: CASSRTGGLEQYV. The CDR3 DNA reads as TGTGCCAGCAGTCGGACAGGGGGCCTCGAGCAGTACGTC.

The gene calls are TRBV7-2 and TRBJ1-2, with 7 bases matching TRBD1. Losses at the gene ends were 5 bases for V and 6 bases for J; bases not matched to a gene: 6. CDR1 and CDR2 (germline): SGHTA, FQGNSA. The CDR3 runs 13 residues. DNA for the CDR3: TGTGCCAGCAGCCCTGGACAGGCAGATGGCTACACCTTC. Encoded protein: CASSPGQADGYTF.

In its sample, this clone was seen a few times. The CDR3 here is CASSLVSGVYNSPLHF. CDR3 DNA: TGTGCCAGCAGCTTGGTCTCTGGAGTCTATAATTCACCCCTCCACTTT. This rearrangement joins TRBV5-8 to TRBJ1-6; no definite D call. Germline V CDR1 and CDR2: SGHTS, YDEGEE. The CDR3 extends over 16 amino acids. Trimming stripped 0 bases from V and 3 bases from J, with 10 bases between.

Points on this clone: Being one base from a much bigger clone, this may be a read error. Other nucleotide sequences from this sample produce the same CDR3. The gene calls are TRBV3-1 (or the pseudogene TRBV3-2) and TRBJ1-1; no clear D gene. CDR3 length equals 11 residues. CDR1 and CDR2 (germline): LGHDT, YNNKEL (reference sequence). V was trimmed by 8 bases and J by 4 bases, leaving 8 bases between them. The CDR3 DNA sequence: TGTGCCAGCCGCGGTGGCACTGAAGCTTTCTTT. As protein: CASRGGTEAFF.

This sequence joins TRBV5-4 and TRBJ2-2; D is unclear. The V end lost 2 bases, the J end lost 7 bases, and 9 bases lay between the germline ends. Germline V gene sequence: CDR1 SGHNT, CDR2 YYREEE (reference sequence). This CDR3 is built from 13 residues. The CDR3 coding sequence is TGTGCCAGCAGCTTACGAGAAATCGGGGAGCTGTTTTTT. This sequence encodes CASSLREIGELFF.

J is TRBJ2-1 and V is TRBV6-2 or TRBV6-3; D is possibly TRBD2 (6 bases). CDR1 MNHEY and CDR2 SVGEGT come from the germline V gene. CDR3 size: 14 residues. The V end was cut by 0 bases, the J end by 5 bases, with 8 bases between. The CDR3 region is CASSYSRGHNEQFF. The CDR3 bases are TGTGCCAGCAGTTACTCGCGGGGCCACAATGAGCAGTTCTTC.

The J gene is TRBJ2-1, the V gene TRBV4-2, with unresolved D. The CDR3 extends over 13 amino acids. V was cut by 0 bases and J by 5 bases, with 5 bases left in between. Germline-derived CDR1 and CDR2 are LGHNA and YNFKEQ. The CDR3 DNA reads as TGTGCCAGCAGCCAAGATTACAACAATGAGCAGTTCTTC. Translation gives CASSQDYNNEQFF.

As regards this clone: This CDR3 is also generated by other DNA sequences in the sample. The genes are TRBV5-4 and TRBJ1-2, with D possibly being TRBD1 (5 bases). The germline V gene has CDR1 SGHNT and CDR2 YYREEE (reference sequence). Trimming removed 0 bases at V and 0 bases at J, with 6 bases between. This CDR3 has 14 residues. The CDR3 region is CASSLGGANYGYTF. The CDR3 coding sequence is TGTGCCAGCAGCTTGGGGGGGGCTAACTATGGCTACACCTTC.

This sequence joins TRBV4-2 and TRBJ2-3, with unresolved D. The CDR3 loop spans 16 amino acids. V was shortened by 0 bases and J by 0 bases, with 10 bases between the two germline ends. Germline CDR1 LGHNA, CDR2 YNFKEQ. The CDR3 bases are TGTGCCAGCAGCCAAGATGCGGCGGCCAGCACAGATACGCAGTATTTT. It specifies CASSQDAAASTDTQYF.

This chain connects TRBV2 to TRBJ1-2, with 9 nucleotides matching TRBD1. CDR3 size: 16 residues. The germline V gene encodes CDR1 SNHLY and CDR2 FYNNEI. V lost 6 bases to trimming and J lost 3 bases; unmatched junction nucleotides: 11. CDR3 sequence: CASRPLTRQGDYGYTF. The CDR3 DNA is TGTGCCAGCAGACCCCTAACGAGACAGGGGGACTATGGCTACACCTTC.

The rearrangement joins TRBV2 to TRBJ1-5; TRBD1 agrees at 7 bases. The ends lost 7 bases at V and 1 base at J; junction bases unmatched: 1. CDR1 is SNHLY, CDR2 FYNNEI, per germline. This CDR3 has 13 residues. The CDR3 coding sequence is TGTGCCAGCACCAGGGGGAGCAATCAGCCCCAGCATTTT. This gives the protein CASTRGSNQPQHF.

CDR3 amino acids: CASSRPGGPQYF. CDR3 DNA: TGTGCCAGCTCACGGCCGGGAGGACCGCAGTATTTT. V is TRBV18 and J is TRBJ2-3; TRBD2 matches at 7 bases. Unmatched junction bases numbered 5, after V lost 4 bases and J lost 10 bases. This CDR3 has 12 amino acids. CDR1 and CDR2 (germline): KGHSH, LQKENI. The whole variable domain, filled in from reference TRBV18 and TRBJ2-3, reads NAGVMQNPRHLVRRRGQEARLRCSPMKGHSHVYWYRQLPEEGLKFMVYLQKENIIDESGMPKERFSAEFPKEGPSILRIQQVVRGDSAAYFCASSRPGGPQYFGPGTRLTVL.

A few counts support this clone. The V and J genes are TRBV5-6 and TRBJ1-4; 8 nucleotides align to TRBD1. This CDR3 has 16 residues. V dropped 0 bases and J dropped 4; count of bases not matched to a gene: 5. Germline loops: CDR1 SGHDT, CDR2 YYEEEE. CDR3 sequence: CASSLAGTGVNEKLFF. For the CDR3, the DNA is TGTGCCAGCAGCTTGGCGGGGACAGGTGTTAATGAAAAACTGTTTTTT.

This chain joins TRBV3-1 (or the pseudogene TRBV3-2) and TRBJ2-2; TRBD1 aligns across 7 bases. The CDR3 is made up of 15 amino acids. Trimming at V came to 3 bases and at J to 7 bases, leaving 8 bases not matched to a gene. CDR1 is LGHDT, CDR2 YNNKEL, per germline (reference sequence). The CDR3 protein is CASSQGTGAVGELFF. DNA for the CDR3: TGTGCCAGCAGCCAGGGCACAGGGGCGGTCGGGGAGCTGTTTTTT.

This clone was seen just once. The V gene is TRBV7-6, the J gene TRBJ1-3; the D gene is possibly TRBD1 (6 bases). The V and J ends lost 5 bases and 4 bases respectively, with 15 bases between them. The CDR3 runs 15 residues. In germline, CDR1 is SGHVS, CDR2 FNYEAQ. In nucleotides, the CDR3 is TGTGCCAGCAGCGACCAGGGGCGGGAGGGAAACACCATATATTTT. It yields the protein CASSDQGREGNTIYF.